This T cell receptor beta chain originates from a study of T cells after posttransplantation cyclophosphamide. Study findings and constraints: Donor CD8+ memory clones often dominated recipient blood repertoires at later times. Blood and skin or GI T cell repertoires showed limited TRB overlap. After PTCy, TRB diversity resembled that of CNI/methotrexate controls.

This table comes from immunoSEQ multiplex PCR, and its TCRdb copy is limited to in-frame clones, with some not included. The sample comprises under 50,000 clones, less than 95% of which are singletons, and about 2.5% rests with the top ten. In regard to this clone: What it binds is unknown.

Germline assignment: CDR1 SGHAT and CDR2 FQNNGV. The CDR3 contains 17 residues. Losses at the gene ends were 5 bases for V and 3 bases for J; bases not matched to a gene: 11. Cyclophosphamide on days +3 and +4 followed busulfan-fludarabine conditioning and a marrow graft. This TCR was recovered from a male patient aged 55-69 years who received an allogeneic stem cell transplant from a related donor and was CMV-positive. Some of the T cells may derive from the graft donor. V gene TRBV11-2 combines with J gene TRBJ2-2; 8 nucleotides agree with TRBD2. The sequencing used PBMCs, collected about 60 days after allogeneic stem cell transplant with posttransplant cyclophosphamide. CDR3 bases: TGTGCCAGCAGCCGCACCGGGAGGGGACGGGACACCGGGGAGCTGTTTTTT. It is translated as CASSRTGRGRDTGELFF.